Shown below are 2 T cell receptor beta chains from a single sample sequenced in a study of blood T cells in healthy people across ages. Using a J-beta primer mix together with a sample-barcoded 5' primer, a second PCR was run for about 6 to 11 cycles. One entry per CDR3 protein, called by TCRdb with MiXCR from the 5' RACE reads. The profile shows more than 1,000,000 distinct CDR3 sequences, approximately 26% of them singletons. Another study also made use of these data, one on T cells of mothers and their children.

Material: blood. These receptors were collected from a girl aged 2-15 years in good health.

In regard to this clonotype: At one end the junction does not follow the germline gene, possibly because of a read error. This chain connects TRBV12-3 or TRBV12-4 to TRBJ1-2; D gene unclear. This CDR3 has 14 residues. CDR3 coding DNA: TGTGCCAGCAGTTTAGCGGGGTCTAACTGTGGCTACACCTTC. Its translation is CASSLAGSNCGYTF.

This clonotype was seen a few times. With a much larger clone just one base away, this may be a read error. This sequence joins TRBV29-1 and TRBJ2-5, with D perhaps matching TRBD1 (6 bases). The last part of the DNA fits TRBJ2-1 better; the J call may be wrong. This CDR3 contains 11 residues. CDR1 and CDR2 from the germline V gene are SQVTM and ANQGSEA. In DNA, the CDR3 is TGCGGCGTTGACAGGTACAATGAGCAGTTCTTC. This codes for CGVDRYNEQFF.